Each of the 32 T cell receptor beta chains below was sequenced from the same sample in a study of identical twins. TCRdb processed the 5' RACE reads anew with MiXCR; each CDR3 protein has one entry. The table shows roughly 720,000 distinct CDR3 sequences, with roughly 18% occurring only once. These same data were also listed under a study on T cells expressing NK-cell markers.

What was sequenced was PBMCs. These receptor sequences come from a woman aged 18-29 years in good health.

The sample holds many counts of this clonotype. The rearrangement joins TRBV20-1 to TRBJ2-7, with a possible D match to TRBD1 (6 bases). With 6 bases removed from V and 3 bases from J, the gap between germline ends came to 12 bases. There are 12 residues in the CDR3. CDR1 DFQATT and CDR2 SNEGSKA come from the germline V gene (reference sequence). The CDR3 spells CSALTGFYEQYF. The CDR3 DNA is TGCAGTGCCCTGACAGGTTTCTACGAGCAGTACTTC.

This clonotype has only a few counts. The chain links TRBV5-1 to TRBJ2-3; D remains ambiguous. The V gene lost 0 bases and the J gene lost 7 bases, with 6 bases spanning the gap. Germline CDR1 reads SGHRS; CDR2 reads YFSETQ. There are 12 residues in the CDR3. This CDR3 is CASSLERHTQYF. The CDR3 DNA sequence: TGCGCCAGCAGCTTGGAACGACATACGCAGTATTTT.

In this sample, this clonotype turned up a few times. This chain links TRBV20-1 with TRBJ1-1, with D uncertain. V lost 1 base and J lost 2, with 11 bases in between. Germline-derived CDR1 and CDR2 are DFQATT and SNEGSKA (reference sequence). There are 14 residues in the CDR3. This CDR3 is CSARGGRSNTEAFF. In nucleotides, the CDR3 is TGCAGTGCTAGAGGAGGAAGGAGTAACACTGAAGCTTTCTTT.

This clonotype came up a few times. The chain recombines TRBV2 with TRBJ2-1; D unresolved. The V gene's germline CDR1 is SNHLY and CDR2 FYNNEI. The CDR3 loop spans 13 amino acids. The V end lost 7 bases, the J end lost 4 bases, and 11 bases lay between the germline ends. The CDR3 DNA sequence: TGTGCCAGCACCACGGACCTGTACAATGAGCAGTTCTTC. Amino acids: CASTTDLYNEQFF.

The V gene is TRBV28, the J gene TRBJ2-1, with D possibly being TRBD1 (6 bases). Germline V lookup: CDR1 MDHEN, CDR2 SYDVKM. This CDR3 is built from 13 residues. Deletions cut 3 bases from V and 8 bases from J, with 11 bases between. The DNA for the CDR3 is TGTGCCAGCAGTTTCTTACAGGGACATGAGCAGTTCTTC. It encodes CASSFLQGHEQFF.

V gene TRBV20-1 combines with J gene TRBJ2-1, with D possibly being TRBD1 (6 bases). The CDR3 has 13 amino acids. From germline, CDR1 is DFQATT and CDR2 SNEGSKA (reference sequence). Between the trimmed V and J ends, which lost 3 bases and 5 bases, there was a span of 11 bases. The CDR3 DNA is TGCAGTGCTAGCGGGACAACCGACAATGAGCAGTTCTTC. Residues: CSASGTTDNEQFF.

This clonotype has a count of ten or more. This rearrangement joins TRBV29-1 to TRBJ1-2; 8 bases line up with TRBD1. V dropped 6 bases and J dropped 4; count of bases not matched to a gene: 4. The germline V gene has CDR1 SQVTM and CDR2 ANQGSEA. The CDR3 extends over 12 amino acids. The CDR3 spells CSVDTGGYGYTF. CDR3 in DNA: TGCAGCGTCGACACAGGGGGCTATGGCTACACCTTC. Full variable domain (remainder filled in from reference TRBV29-1 and TRBJ1-2): SAVISQKPSRDICQRGTSLTIQCQVDSQVTMMFWYRQQPGQSLTLIATANQGSEATYESGFVIDKFPISRPNLTFSTLTVSNMSPEDSSIYLCSVDTGGYGYTFGSGTRLTVV.

The gene calls are TRBV20-1 and TRBJ2-7, with 8 bases lining up with TRBD2. The junction had 11 bases not matched to a gene; V was cut back by 5 bases and J by 5 bases. CDR3 length: 14 amino acids. CDR1 is DFQATT, CDR2 SNEGSKA, per germline (reference sequence). Here the CDR3 DNA reads TGCAGTGCTTGGTCGGGACTAGTTTGGGACGAGCAGTACTTC. It encodes CSAWSGLVWDEQYF.

The chain joins TRBV5-1 to TRBJ1-1; no clear D. V was pared by 3 bases and J by 1 base, with 10 bases between. CDR1 is SGHRS and CDR2 is YFSETQ in the germline V gene. CDR3 length: 14 amino acids. CDR3 sequence (DNA): TGCGCCAGCAGCTCGAGATCGGGGAACACTGAAGCTTTCTTT. Protein product: CASSSRSGNTEAFF.

This sequence joins TRBV7-7 and TRBJ2-5; unclear D gene. Germline V CDR1 and CDR2: SSHAT, FNYEAQ (reference sequence). This CDR3 has 10 amino acids. CDR3: CAILPGPQYF. In nucleotides, the CDR3 is TGTGCTATCCTCCCCGGGCCCCAGTACTTC.

This clonotype was seen a handful of times. The V call is TRBV7-3, the J call TRBJ2-1; D may be TRBD1 (6 bases). The CDR3 contains 15 residues. With 5 bases removed from V and 3 bases from J, the gap between germline ends came to 14 bases. Germline V gene sequence: CDR1 SGHTA, CDR2 FQGTGA. CDR3: CASSINRVNYNEQFF. The CDR3 DNA sequence: TGTGCCAGCAGCATTAACAGGGTAAACTACAATGAGCAGTTCTTC.

This clonotype was counted ten times or more. The chain combines TRBV12-3 or TRBV12-4 with TRBJ2-5; 10 bases fit TRBD2. CDR3 length: 15 residues. The ends lost 3 bases at V and 4 bases at J; junction bases unmatched: 5. CDR3 protein: CASSLKLAGTETQYF. CDR3 nucleotide sequence: TGTGCCAGCAGTTTGAAACTAGCGGGAACAGAGACCCAGTACTTC.

This rearrangement joins TRBV29-1 to TRBJ1-2; D gene ambiguous. The CDR3 covers 12 residues. V was shortened by 7 bases and J by 8 bases, with 17 bases between the two germline ends. CDR1 SQVTM and CDR2 ANQGSEA come from the germline V gene. CDR3 region: CSGYLARAGYTF. CDR3 nucleotide sequence: TGCAGCGGTTACTTGGCTCGGGCCGGCTACACCTTC. Complete variable domain (other parts from reference TRBV29-1 and TRBJ1-2): SAVISQKPSRDICQRGTSLTIQCQVDSQVTMMFWYRQQPGQSLTLIATANQGSEATYESGFVIDKFPISRPNLTFSTLTVSNMSPEDSSIYLCSGYLARAGYTFGSGTRLTVV.

CDR3 region: CASRPNRAYEQYF. CDR3 DNA: TGTGCCAGCAGACCTAATAGGGCCTACGAGCAGTACTTC. The V gene is TRBV6-1, the J gene TRBJ2-7, with D unclear. This CDR3 spans 13 amino acids. Deletions cut 6 bases from V and 2 bases from J, with 11 bases between. In germline, CDR1 is MNHNS, CDR2 SASEGT.

This chain links TRBV9 with TRBJ2-2, with D perhaps TRBD1 (8 bases). CDR3 length: 15 residues. Looked up from germline, CDR1 is SGDLS and CDR2 is YYNGEE. Trimming left V 2 bases short and J 6 bases short, with 14 bases between. CDR3 bases: TGTGCCAGCAGCGTGGACAGGGAGGGAGCCGGGGAGCTGTTTTTT. It yields the protein CASSVDREGAGELFF.

This clonotype was observed a few times. The chain uses TRBV6-1 and TRBJ1-6, with a tentative D call TRBD1 (5 bases). The germline gives CDR1 MNHNS, CDR2 SASEGT. The V end lost 5 bases, the J end lost 3 bases, and 14 bases lay between the germline ends. The CDR3 is 16 residues long. The CDR3 nucleotides are TGTGCCAGCAGTCTTCCCAGGGTGTTCTATAATTCACCCCTCCACTTT. Translating it yields CASSLPRVFYNSPLHF.

This clonotype was seen only a few times. This sequence joins TRBV20-1 and TRBJ2-3; D is uncertain. This CDR3 has 10 amino acids. Germline CDR1 and CDR2: DFQATT and SNEGSKA (reference sequence). The V end lost 2 bases, the J end lost 6 bases, and 3 bases lay between the germline ends. The CDR3 loop reads CSARMDTQYF. The CDR3 DNA follows: TGCAGTGCTAGAATGGATACGCAGTATTTT.

V is TRBV29-1 and J is TRBJ2-7; D ambiguous. CDR1 SQVTM and CDR2 ANQGSEA come from the germline V gene. V lost 1 base to trimming and J lost 1 base, with 8 bases between them. There are 13 residues in the CDR3. Here the CDR3 DNA reads TGCAGCGTTGAAGTTAGAGCATCCTACGAGCAGTACTTC. Its translation is CSVEVRASYEQYF.

This clonotype was counted ten times or more. This chain joins TRBV5-1 and TRBJ1-3; possible D gene TRBD1, 5 bases. In germline, CDR1 is SGHRS, CDR2 YFSETQ. V was pared by 4 bases and J by 0 bases, with 8 bases between. The CDR3 runs 14 residues. The CDR3 loop reads CASSPGGSGNTIYF. The CDR3 DNA reads as TGCGCCAGCAGCCCCGGGGGCTCTGGAAACACCATATATTTT.

This clonotype came up a few times. CDR3 protein: CANPPRESNTGELFF. The CDR3 DNA reads TGTGCCAACCCGCCTCGGGAGTCGAACACCGGGGAGCTGTTTTTT. The J gene is TRBJ2-2, the V gene TRBV12-3 or TRBV12-4; TRBD2 is a possible D gene (6 bases). The V end lost 10 bases, the J end lost 0 bases, and 15 bases lay between the germline ends. The CDR3 loop spans 15 amino acids.

The V gene is TRBV7-2, the J gene TRBJ2-2; 8 bases are a match to TRBD2. This CDR3 region has 16 residues. The germline gives CDR1 SGHTA, CDR2 FQGNSA. The V gene end was trimmed by 2 bases and the J gene end by 5 bases; junction bases not matched to a gene: 7. CDR3 nucleotide sequence: TGTGCCAGCAGCTTATTCGGGGGGGGGTGGACCGGGGAGCTGTTTTTT. Residues: CASSLFGGGWTGELFF.

This chain uses TRBV29-1 with TRBJ2-5; D remains ambiguous. The germline V gene encodes CDR1 SQVTM and CDR2 ANQGSEA. This CDR3 is built from 12 residues. Trimming took 6 bases from V and 5 from J, leaving 13 bases between them. Here the CDR3 DNA reads TGCAGCGTGGACGAAAGGCATGAGACCCAGTACTTC. Protein product: CSVDERHETQYF.

In its sample, this clonotype was seen a few times. The V gene is TRBV6-2 or TRBV6-3, the J gene TRBJ2-1; 9 nucleotides agree with TRBD2. The CDR3 is made up of 15 amino acids. With V trimmed by 2 bases and J by 7 bases, 6 bases remained unmatched. In germline, CDR1 is MNHEY, CDR2 SVGEGT. CDR3 sequence: CASSYMAGGKNEQFF. Here the CDR3 DNA reads TGTGCCAGCAGTTACATGGCGGGAGGGAAAAATGAGCAGTTCTTC.

The gene calls are TRBV20-1 and TRBJ1-5, with TRBD1 matching 8 bases. Germline V lookup: CDR1 DFQATT, CDR2 SNEGSKA (reference sequence). J lost 6 bases, V lost 1 base, and 8 bases had no gene match. This CDR3 has 15 amino acids. CDR3 nucleotides: TGCAGTGCTAGAGGGACAGGGAGGTTGGGTCAGCCCCAGCATTTT. Its translation is CSARGTGRLGQPQHF.

This rearrangement joins TRBV20-1 to TRBJ2-5; no definite D call. CDR1 is DFQATT and CDR2 is SNEGSKA in the germline V gene (reference sequence). This CDR3 comprises 15 residues. Between the trimmed V and J ends, which lost 3 bases and 3 bases, there was a span of 17 bases. The CDR3 region is CSARGTVKVKETQYF. CDR3 bases: TGCAGTGCTAGGGGCACCGTAAAAGTAAAAGAGACCCAGTACTTC.

The chain joins TRBV29-1 to TRBJ1-1; maybe TRBD1 (5 bases). The CDR3 runs 14 residues. CDR1 is SQVTM and CDR2 is ANQGSEA in the germline V gene. V was shortened by 8 bases and J by 1 base, with 17 bases between the two germline ends. Here the CDR3 reads CSYLGGGANTEAFF. CDR3 DNA: TGCAGCTACCTCGGAGGAGGGGCGAACACTGAAGCTTTCTTT.

The chain employs TRBV9 and TRBJ2-2, with 10 bases that match TRBD2. Unmatched junction bases numbered 1, after V lost 3 bases and J lost 2 bases. From germline, CDR1 is SGDLS and CDR2 YYNGEE. The CDR3 is 15 amino acids. The CDR3 spells CASSASGRNTGELFF. CDR3 nucleotides: TGTGCCAGCAGCGCTAGCGGGAGAAACACCGGGGAGCTGTTTTTT.

This chain connects TRBV5-1 to TRBJ2-7; no definite D call. This CDR3 region has 13 residues. The V gene's germline CDR1 is SGHRS and CDR2 YFSETQ. Trimming took off 4 bases at V and 5 bases at J, with 13 bases between the two ends. CDR3 sequence: CASSDKVVDEQYF. DNA for the CDR3: TGCGCCAGCAGCGATAAGGTCGTCGACGAGCAGTACTTC.

The chain recombines TRBV29-1 with TRBJ2-5; D is uncertain. CDR1 and CDR2 from the germline V gene are SQVTM and ANQGSEA. The CDR3 has 12 amino acids. DNA of the CDR3: TGCAGTGGAGTGGGGATACAAGAGACCCAGTACTTC. Translating it yields CSGVGIQETQYF.

The V call is TRBV6-1, the J call TRBJ1-6, with D maybe TRBD1 (6 bases). The CDR3 spans 14 residues. Germline CDR1 and CDR2: MNHNS and SASEGT. Trimming took 7 bases from V and 9 from J, leaving 16 bases between them. CDR3 sequence: CASTPGQFRSPLHF. The CDR3 coding sequence is TGTGCCAGCACCCCAGGACAGTTCCGTTCACCCCTCCACTTT.

The V gene is TRBV11-2, the J gene TRBJ2-1; D gene uncertain. There are 13 residues in the CDR3. The V end lost 6 bases, the J end lost 5 bases, and 11 bases lay between the germline ends. Germline-derived CDR1 and CDR2 are SGHAT and FQNNGV. CDR3 sequence (DNA): TGTGCCAGCAGTTACAACACTGACAATGAGCAGTTCTTC. Translated: CASSYNTDNEQFF.

This clonotype was observed a handful of times. The chain carries TRBV24-1 and TRBJ2-1, with 9 bases matching TRBD2. Germline V gives CDR1 KGHDR, CDR2 SFDVKD. This CDR3 is 15 amino acids long. Losses at the gene ends were 5 bases for V and 7 bases for J; bases not matched to a gene: 8. The chain's CDR3 is CATSGGTSPRNEQFF. The CDR3 DNA reads as TGTGCCACCAGTGGTGGGACTAGCCCTCGGAATGAGCAGTTCTTC.